The 26 T cell receptor beta chains reported below all come from one sample, sequenced in a study of CD8 T cells in Susac syndrome. An input of 0.5 to 1 ug of RNA was subjected to reverse transcription using random hexamers. TCRdb itself ran the immunoSEQ multiplex PCR reads through MiXCR, one entry per CDR3 protein. The repertoire includes some 180,000 distinct CDR3 sequences, just under 95% of them detected once, and around 0.094% sits in the top ten. The sequenced material came from CD4+ T cells from PBMCs. All receptors come from a human donor with Susac syndrome.

The chain couples TRBV5-4 to TRBJ2-3; possibly TRBD2 for D (6 bases). Per germline, CDR1 SGHNT and CDR2 YYREEE (reference sequence). Trimming shortened V by 0 bases and J by 1 base, and 18 bases separated the two germline ends. The CDR3 length is 18 residues. The chain's CDR3 is CASSLAPTGLSGTDTQYF. As DNA, the CDR3 is TGTGCCAGCAGCTTGGCTCCAACGGGACTTTCAGGCACAGATACGCAGTATTTT.

This chain links TRBV6-5 with TRBJ2-5; a possible D gene is TRBD2 (5 bases). Deletions cut 6 bases from V and 5 bases from J, with 13 bases between. CDR1 is MNHEY, CDR2 SVGAGI, per germline. This CDR3 comprises 13 residues. The CDR3 DNA reads TGTGCCAGCAGACTAGGGTTTGGGGAGACCCAGTACTTC. It is translated as CASRLGFGETQYF.

The chain uses TRBV6-1 and TRBJ2-5, with 11 bases aligning to TRBD2. The CDR3 has 16 amino acids. Germline-derived CDR1 and CDR2 are MNHNS and SASEGT. V lost 5 bases to trimming and J lost 1 base; unmatched junction nucleotides: 6. The CDR3 here is CASSPRLAGFQETQYF. As DNA, the CDR3 is TGTGCCAGCAGTCCCCGACTAGCGGGGTTCCAAGAGACCCAGTACTTC.

The chain links TRBV18 to TRBJ1-1; D is uncertain. Germline V CDR1 and CDR2: KGHSH, LQKENI. This CDR3 contains 14 residues. The germline V and J ends were trimmed by 6 bases and 4 bases, with 15 bases remaining between them. DNA for the CDR3: TGTGCCAGCTCCCCGGGAGCTTCGGGCACTGAAGCTTTCTTT. It is translated as CASSPGASGTEAFF.

This rearrangement joins TRBV6-2 or TRBV6-3 to TRBJ2-7; no definite D call. The CDR3 loop spans 11 amino acids. CDR1 is MNHEY, CDR2 SVGEGT, per germline. V lost 6 bases and J 2 bases, leaving 5 bases between the germline ends. CDR3 region: CASRNTYEQYF. The CDR3 bases are TGTGCCAGCAGGAACACCTACGAGCAGTACTTC.

The chain recombines TRBV20-1 with TRBJ2-5; D not certain. There are 10 residues in the CDR3. The V end was cut by 3 bases, the J end by 4 bases, with 3 bases between. Germline CDR1 reads DFQATT; CDR2 reads SNEGSKA (reference sequence). CDR3 in DNA: TGCAGTGCTAGGAGAGAGACCCAGTACTTC. This gives the protein CSARRETQYF.

The chain has TRBV29-1 and TRBJ2-1, with 7 bases that match TRBD2. This CDR3 has 12 residues. Germline V gene data show CDR1 as SQVTM and CDR2 as ANQGSEA. CDR3 DNA: TGCACGACAAAGAGCGGGGTGAATGAGCAGTTCTTC. Its translation: CTTKSGVNEQFF.

This clonotype showed up just once. This chain links TRBV30 with TRBJ2-1; either TRBD1 or TRBD2 may supply D (5 bases each). The CDR3 has 11 residues. The V gene's germline CDR1 is GTSNPN and CDR2 SVGIG (reference sequence). Trimming pared 1 base from V and 12 bases from J, leaving 10 bases between. The CDR3 spells CAWSDRGRQFF. The CDR3 DNA sequence: TGTGCCTGGAGTGATCGGGGACGGCAGTTCTTC.

The chain employs TRBV30 and TRBJ1-1; D unresolved. In germline, CDR1 is GTSNPN, CDR2 SVGIG (reference sequence). The V end was cut by 8 bases, the J end by 9 bases, with 22 bases between. CDR3 length equals 13 residues. DNA for the CDR3: TGTGCCGGCCGAACCGAACGGGGTGTTCAAGCTTTCTTT. It translates to CAGRTERGVQAFF.

V and J are TRBV15 and TRBJ1-5, with D possibly TRBD1 on 5 matching bases. The germline V gene has CDR1 LNHNV and CDR2 YYDKDF (reference sequence). V dropped 0 bases and J dropped 3 bases, with 12 bases sitting between them. The CDR3 totals 16 residues. Written as DNA, the CDR3 is TGTGCCACCAGCAGAGATCGGGGCAGGGCCAATCAGCCCCAGCATTTT. As protein: CATSRDRGRANQPQHF. Full variable domain (outside the CDR3, taken from reference TRBV15 and TRBJ1-5): DAMVIQNPRYQVTQFGKPVTLSCSQTLNHNVMYWYQQKSSQAPKLLFHYYDKDFNNEADTPDNFQSRRPNTSFCFLDIRSPGLGDTAMYLCATSRDRGRANQPQHFGDGTRLSIL.

The rearrangement links TRBV7-9 to TRBJ2-7, with D perhaps assigned TRBD1 or TRBD2 (7 bases each). V gave up 5 bases and J gave up 0 bases, with 17 bases separating them. The CDR3 is 16 residues long. Germline V CDR1 and CDR2: SEHNR, FQNEAQ (reference sequence). CDR3 in amino acids: CASSKRGQLSSYEQYF. The CDR3 coding sequence is TGTGCCAGCAGCAAGCGGGGACAGTTAAGCTCCTACGAGCAGTACTTC.

The rearrangement links TRBV30 to TRBJ1-5; D not certain. V lost 0 bases to trimming and J lost 0 bases, with 3 bases between them. The germline V gene encodes CDR1 GTSNPN and CDR2 SVGIG (reference sequence). This CDR3 comprises 13 residues. The CDR3 bases are TGTGCCTGGAGTGTTGGTAGCAATCAGCCCCAGCATTTT. Translating it yields CAWSVGSNQPQHF.

The V call is TRBV11-2, the J call TRBJ2-6; D is unclear. This CDR3 is built from 16 residues. Germline V CDR1 and CDR2: SGHAT, FQNNGV. V dropped 5 bases and J dropped 4 bases, with 15 bases sitting between them. The CDR3 is CASSHDPDVGANVLTF. CDR3 coding DNA: TGTGCCAGCAGCCACGACCCGGACGTGGGGGCCAACGTCCTGACTTTC. Complete variable domain (other parts from reference TRBV11-2 and TRBJ2-6): EAGVAQSPRYKIIEKRQSVAFWCNPISGHATLYWYQQILGQGPKLLIQFQNNGVVDDSQLPKDRFSAERLKGVDSTLKIQPAKLEDSAVYLCASSHDPDVGANVLTFGAGSRLTVL.

The CDR3 here is CATIRHPRAFF. For the CDR3, the DNA is TGTGCCACCATCAGACATCCTCGGGCTTTCTTT. The chain links TRBV28 to TRBJ1-1; unclear D gene. The CDR3 totals 11 residues. V lost 10 bases, J lost 11 bases, and 17 bases lay in between. CDR1 is MDHEN and CDR2 is SYDVKM in the germline V gene.

This sequence joins TRBV7-2 and TRBJ2-4, with 11 bases matching TRBD1. CDR3 length: 18 amino acids. Per germline, CDR1 SGHTA and CDR2 FQGNSA. The V segment lost 5 bases and the J segment 0 bases; nucleotides outside the gene matches: 9. The CDR3 sequence: CASSESGTGGLAKNIQYF. The CDR3 DNA sequence: TGTGCCAGCAGCGAGTCCGGGACAGGGGGTTTAGCCAAAAACATTCAGTACTTC.

Here the CDR3 DNA reads TGCGCCAGCAGCCAAGTTTCTACCCCTGGGGCCAACGTCCTGACTTTC. Protein: CASSQVSTPGANVLTF. The rearrangement joins TRBV4-3 to TRBJ2-6; no definite D call. CDR3 length equals 16 residues. Germline V lookup: CDR1 LGHNA, CDR2 YSLEER. V lost 1 base, J lost 2 bases, and 9 bases lay in between.

As DNA, the CDR3 is TGTGCCAGCAGAGAAGGGACGGATGAAAAACTGTTTTTT. Its translation: CASREGTDEKLFF. The chain recombines TRBV27 with TRBJ1-4; TRBD1 might be the D (5 bases). This CDR3 is 13 amino acids long. V shed 6 bases and J shed 6 bases, with 11 bases lying between them. CDR1 is MNHEY, CDR2 SMNVEV, per germline (reference sequence).

The DNA for the CDR3 is TGCGCCAGCAGCCCGGGGGGCGGATCCTACGAGCAGTACTTC. Its translation: CASSPGGGSYEQYF. The V call is TRBV5-1, the J call TRBJ2-7; D may be TRBD2 (7 bases). CDR3 size: 14 residues. V was cut by 4 bases and J by 1 base, with 12 bases left in between. Germline-derived CDR1 and CDR2 are SGHRS and YFSETQ.

The rearrangement joins TRBV9 to TRBJ1-2; TRBD1 matches at 9 bases. Germline V lookup: CDR1 SGDLS, CDR2 YYNGEE. V shed 1 base, J shed 2 bases, and the junction held 3 bases outside the gene matches. The CDR3 runs to 15 residues. The CDR3 protein is CASSVMGQGNYGYTF. CDR3 nucleotides: TGTGCCAGCAGCGTAATGGGACAGGGAAACTATGGCTACACCTTC.

This chain joins TRBV20-1 and TRBJ2-5; TRBD2 aligns across 7 bases. The J segment lost 3 bases and the V segment lost 0 bases, leaving 10 bases of the junction unmatched. From germline, CDR1 is DFQATT and CDR2 SNEGSKA (reference sequence). This CDR3 spans 16 amino acids. CDR3: CSARDGGYSGEETQYF. The DNA for the CDR3 is TGCAGTGCTAGAGATGGGGGTTACAGCGGGGAAGAGACCCAGTACTTC.

The V gene is TRBV11-3, the J gene TRBJ2-1, with a possible D match to TRBD1 (6 bases). With 2 bases removed from V and 0 bases from J, the gap between germline ends came to 8 bases. Germline CDR1 and CDR2: SGHNT and YENEEA. This CDR3 comprises 15 residues. CDR3 nucleotides: TGTGCCAGCAGCTTAAACAGGGCCTCCTACAATGAGCAGTTCTTC. This sequence encodes CASSLNRASYNEQFF.

The chain has TRBV28 and TRBJ1-1; possibly TRBD1 for D (5 bases). The CDR3 is made up of 14 amino acids. Deletions cut 1 base from V and 5 bases from J, with 11 bases between. Germline V gene lookup returns CDR1 MDHEN and CDR2 SYDVKM. The DNA of the CDR3 is TGTGCCAGCAGTTTATCAGGGCTACGGACTGAAGCTTTCTTT. This encodes CASSLSGLRTEAFF.

This clonotype came up a few times. This chain uses TRBV2 with TRBJ1-5; no clear D. The CDR3 is made up of 13 amino acids. Germline values: CDR1 SNHLY, CDR2 FYNNEI. Trimming cost V 7 bases and J 7 bases, with 14 bases left between them. CDR3 loop: CASTRGVWQPQHF. CDR3 nucleotide sequence: TGTGCCAGCACTCGGGGAGTGTGGCAGCCCCAGCATTTT. The variable domain in full, with the rest retrieved from reference TRBV2 and TRBJ1-5, is EPEVTQTPSHQVTQMGQEVILRCVPISNHLYFYWYRQILGQKVEFLVSFYNNEISEKSEIFDDQFSVERPDGSNFTLKIRSTKLEDSAMYFCASTRGVWQPQHFGDGTRLSIL.

The V call is TRBV3-1, the J call TRBJ1-3; D not certain. This CDR3 is 13 amino acids long. Per the germline V gene, CDR1 is LGHDT and CDR2 is YNNKEL (reference sequence). V lost 0 bases, J lost 4 bases, and 4 bases lay in between. CDR3 in DNA: TGTGCCAGCAGCCAAGATGCCGGAAACACCATATATTTT. Its translation is CASSQDAGNTIYF.

In this sample, this clonotype turned up once. The J gene is TRBJ2-3, the V gene TRBV29-1; D perhaps matches TRBD2 (6 bases). Germline V gene lookup returns CDR1 SQVTM and CDR2 ANQGSEA. The CDR3 is 15 amino acids. V was trimmed by 1 base and J by 2 bases, leaving 13 bases between them. CDR3 loop: CSVEGGAGYTDTQYF. DNA of the CDR3: TGCAGCGTTGAAGGAGGTGCGGGGTACACAGATACGCAGTATTTT.

This chain uses TRBV5-4 with TRBJ1-4; 7 bases are shared with TRBD1. The V gene end was trimmed by 3 bases and the J gene end by 5 bases; junction bases not matched to a gene: 7. CDR1 is SGHNT and CDR2 is YYREEE in the germline V gene (reference sequence). CDR3 length: 15 amino acids. The CDR3 DNA reads as TGTGCCAGCAGCTCTAACAGGGGAGGGAATGAAAAACTGTTTTTT. Amino acids: CASSSNRGGNEKLFF.